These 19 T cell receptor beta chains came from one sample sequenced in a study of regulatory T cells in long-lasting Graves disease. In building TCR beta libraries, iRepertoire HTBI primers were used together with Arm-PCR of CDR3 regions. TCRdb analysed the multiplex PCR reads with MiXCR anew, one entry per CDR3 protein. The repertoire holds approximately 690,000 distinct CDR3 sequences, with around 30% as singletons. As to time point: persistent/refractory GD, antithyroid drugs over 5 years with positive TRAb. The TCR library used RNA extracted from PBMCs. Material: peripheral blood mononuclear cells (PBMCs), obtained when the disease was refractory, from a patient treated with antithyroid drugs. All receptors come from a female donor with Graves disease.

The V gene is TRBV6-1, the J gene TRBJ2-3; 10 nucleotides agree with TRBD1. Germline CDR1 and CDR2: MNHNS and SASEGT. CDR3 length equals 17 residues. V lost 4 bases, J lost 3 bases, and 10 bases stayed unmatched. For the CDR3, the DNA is TGTGCCAGCAGTGGACGAGACCGGGACAGGGGAACAGATACGCAGTATTTT. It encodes CASSGRDRDRGTDTQYF.

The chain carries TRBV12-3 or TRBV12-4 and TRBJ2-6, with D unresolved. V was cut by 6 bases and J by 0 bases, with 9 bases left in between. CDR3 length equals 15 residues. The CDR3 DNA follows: TGTGCCAGCAGGCCTGGGTTCTCTGGGGCCAACGTCCTGACTTTC. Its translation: CASRPGFSGANVLTF.

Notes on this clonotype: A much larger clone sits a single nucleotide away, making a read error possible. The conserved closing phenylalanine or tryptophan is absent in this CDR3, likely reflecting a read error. Here the CDR3 reads CASSPGSLRGYTL. CDR3 sequence (DNA): TGTGCCAGCAGTCCGGGATCTCTGAGGGGCTACACCCTC. The chain recombines TRBV12-3 or TRBV12-4 with TRBJ1-2, with D hard to call. Trimming stripped 5 bases from V and 8 bases from J, with 15 bases between. The CDR3 consists of 13 residues.

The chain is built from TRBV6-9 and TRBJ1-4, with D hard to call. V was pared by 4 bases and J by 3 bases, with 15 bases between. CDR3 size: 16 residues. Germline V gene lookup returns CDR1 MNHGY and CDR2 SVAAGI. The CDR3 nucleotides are TGTGCCAGCAGTTCTTTTTATGGGGAGCCTAATGAAAAACTGTTTTTT. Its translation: CASSSFYGEPNEKLFF.

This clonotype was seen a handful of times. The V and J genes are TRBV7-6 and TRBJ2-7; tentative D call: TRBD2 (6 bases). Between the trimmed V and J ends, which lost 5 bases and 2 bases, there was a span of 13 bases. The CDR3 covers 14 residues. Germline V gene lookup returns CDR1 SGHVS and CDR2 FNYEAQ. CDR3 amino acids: CASSPGRGAYEQYF. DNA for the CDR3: TGTGCCAGCAGCCCAGGGCGCGGGGCCTACGAGCAGTACTTC.

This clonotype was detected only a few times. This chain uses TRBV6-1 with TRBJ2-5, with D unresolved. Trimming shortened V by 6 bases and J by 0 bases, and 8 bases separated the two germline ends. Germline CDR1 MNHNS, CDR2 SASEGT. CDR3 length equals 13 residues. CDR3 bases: TGTGCCAGCAGACGACGTAACCAAGAGACCCAGTACTTC. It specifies CASRRRNQETQYF.

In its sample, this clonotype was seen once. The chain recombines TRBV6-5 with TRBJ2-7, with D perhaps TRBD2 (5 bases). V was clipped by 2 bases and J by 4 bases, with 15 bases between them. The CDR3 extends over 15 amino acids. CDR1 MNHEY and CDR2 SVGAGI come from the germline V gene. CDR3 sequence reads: CASSYDLLATYEQYF. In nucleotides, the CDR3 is TGTGCCAGCAGTTACGACTTGCTAGCAACGTACGAGCAGTACTTC.

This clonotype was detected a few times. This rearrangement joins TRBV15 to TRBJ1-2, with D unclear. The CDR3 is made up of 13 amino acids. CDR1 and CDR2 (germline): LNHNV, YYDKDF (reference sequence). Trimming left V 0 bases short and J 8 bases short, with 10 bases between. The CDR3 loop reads CATSRDGLGGYTF. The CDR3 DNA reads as TGTGCCACCAGCAGAGATGGCTTGGGCGGCTACACCTTC.

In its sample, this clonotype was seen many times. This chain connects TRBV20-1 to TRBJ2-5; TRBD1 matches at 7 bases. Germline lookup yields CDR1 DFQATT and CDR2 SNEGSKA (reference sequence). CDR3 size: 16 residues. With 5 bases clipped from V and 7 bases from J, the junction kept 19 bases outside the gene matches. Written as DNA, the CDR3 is TGCAGTGCTGCCGGAAGCGGACAGGCCCACGGCGGGACCCAGTACTTC. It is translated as CSAAGSGQAHGGTQYF.

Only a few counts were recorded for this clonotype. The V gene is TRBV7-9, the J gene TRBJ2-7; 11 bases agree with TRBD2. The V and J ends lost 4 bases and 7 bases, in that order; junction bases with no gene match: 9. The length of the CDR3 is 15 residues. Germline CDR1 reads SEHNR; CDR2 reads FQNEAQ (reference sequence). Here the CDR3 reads CASSSGLAGPEEQYF. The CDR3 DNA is TGTGCCAGCAGCTCCGGACTAGCGGGCCCTGAGGAGCAGTACTTC.

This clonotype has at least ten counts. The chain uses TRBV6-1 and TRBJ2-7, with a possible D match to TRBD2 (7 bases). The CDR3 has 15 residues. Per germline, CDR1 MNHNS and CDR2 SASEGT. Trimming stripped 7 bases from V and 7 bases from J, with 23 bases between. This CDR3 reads CASTQGGGALREQYF. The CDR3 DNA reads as TGTGCCAGCACCCAGGGAGGGGGGGCCCTGAGGGAGCAGTACTTC.

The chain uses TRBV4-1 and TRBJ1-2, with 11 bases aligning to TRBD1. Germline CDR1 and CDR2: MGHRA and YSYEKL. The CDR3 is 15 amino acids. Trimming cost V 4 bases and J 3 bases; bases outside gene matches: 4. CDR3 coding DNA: TGCGCCAGCAGCCCGGGACAGGGGGGAGACTATGGCTACACCTTC. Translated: CASSPGQGGDYGYTF.

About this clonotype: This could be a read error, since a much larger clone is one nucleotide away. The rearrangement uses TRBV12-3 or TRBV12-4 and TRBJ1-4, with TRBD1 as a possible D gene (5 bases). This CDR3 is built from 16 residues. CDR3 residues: CASSSGTGTVNGKLFF. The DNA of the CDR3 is TGTGCCAGCAGTTCGGGAACCGGGACGGTGAATGGAAAACTGTTTTTT.

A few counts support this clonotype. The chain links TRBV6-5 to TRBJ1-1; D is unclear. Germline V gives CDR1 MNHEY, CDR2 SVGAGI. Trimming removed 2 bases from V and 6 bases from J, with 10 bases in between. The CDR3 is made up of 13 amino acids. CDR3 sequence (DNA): TGTGCCAGCAGTTACATAGGGCGTCCTGAAGCTTTCTTT. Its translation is CASSYIGRPEAFF.

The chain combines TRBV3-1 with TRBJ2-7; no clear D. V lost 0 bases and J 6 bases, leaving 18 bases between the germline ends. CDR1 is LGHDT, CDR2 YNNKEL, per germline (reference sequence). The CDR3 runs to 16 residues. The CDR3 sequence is CASSQDFPSSECEQYF. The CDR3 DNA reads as TGTGCCAGCAGCCAAGATTTCCCCTCGAGCGAATGCGAGCAGTACTTC.

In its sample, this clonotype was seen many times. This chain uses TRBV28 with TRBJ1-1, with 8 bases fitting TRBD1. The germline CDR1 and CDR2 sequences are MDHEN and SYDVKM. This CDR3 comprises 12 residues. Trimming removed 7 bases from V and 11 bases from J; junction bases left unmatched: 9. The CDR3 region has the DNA TGTGCCAGCATCCTGAGGACAGGGCCCGCTTTCTTT. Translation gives CASILRTGPAFF.

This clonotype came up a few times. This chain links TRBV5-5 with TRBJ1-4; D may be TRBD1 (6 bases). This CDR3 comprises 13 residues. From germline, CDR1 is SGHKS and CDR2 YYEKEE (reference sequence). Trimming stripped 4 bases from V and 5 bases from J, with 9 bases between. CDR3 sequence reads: CASSDRINEKLFF. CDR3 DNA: TGTGCCAGCAGCGACAGGATAAATGAAAAACTGTTTTTT. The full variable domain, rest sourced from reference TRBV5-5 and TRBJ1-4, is DAGVTQSPTHLIKTRGQQVTLRCSPISGHKSVSWYQQVLGQGPQFIFQYYEKEERGRGNFPDRFSARQFPNYSSELNVNALLLGDSALYLCASSDRINEKLFFGSGTQLSVL.

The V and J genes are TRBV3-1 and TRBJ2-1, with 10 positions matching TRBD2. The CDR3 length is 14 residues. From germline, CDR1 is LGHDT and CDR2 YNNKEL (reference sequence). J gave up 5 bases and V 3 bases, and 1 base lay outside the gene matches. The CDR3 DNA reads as TGTGCCAGCAGCCACCTAGCGGGGGACAATGAGCAGTTCTTC. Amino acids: CASSHLAGDNEQFF.

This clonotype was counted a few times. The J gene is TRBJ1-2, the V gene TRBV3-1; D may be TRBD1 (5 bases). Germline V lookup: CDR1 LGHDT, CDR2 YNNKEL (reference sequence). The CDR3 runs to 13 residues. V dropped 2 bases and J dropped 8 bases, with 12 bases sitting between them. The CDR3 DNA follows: TGTGCCAGCAGCCAACCAGGGTGGTACGGCTACACCTTC. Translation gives CASSQPGWYGYTF.